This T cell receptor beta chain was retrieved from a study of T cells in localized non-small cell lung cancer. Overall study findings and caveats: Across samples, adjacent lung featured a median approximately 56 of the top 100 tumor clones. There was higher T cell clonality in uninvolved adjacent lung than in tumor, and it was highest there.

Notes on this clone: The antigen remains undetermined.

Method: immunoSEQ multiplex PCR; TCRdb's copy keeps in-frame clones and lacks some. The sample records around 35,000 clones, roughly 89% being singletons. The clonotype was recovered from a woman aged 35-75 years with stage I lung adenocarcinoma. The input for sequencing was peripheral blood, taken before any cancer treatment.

The CDR3, as DNA: TGCGCCAGCAAGCTTAACAGCGGATCGTATGGCTACACCTTC. Translated: CASKLNSGSYGYTF. This rearrangement joins TRBV4-1 to TRBJ1-2, with D uncertain. This CDR3 contains 14 residues. Trimming removed 7 bases from V and 5 bases from J, with 17 bases in between. Germline CDR1 MGHRA, CDR2 YSYEKL.